The 23 T cell receptor beta chains below were found in one sample sequenced in a study of blood T cell repertoires in COVID-19. TCRdb's copy holds only in-frame clones and misses some; the assay was immunoSEQ multiplex PCR. The profile shows hundreds of thousands of clones, 70% to 90% of them singletons. The source material was PBMCs or T cells enriched from blood (not recorded which). These receptors were obtained from a woman between 40 and 50 years old who had recovered from COVID-19.

The chain has TRBV27 and TRBJ2-7, with TRBD2 matching over 9 bases. The CDR3 spans 14 residues. Germline CDR1 is MNHEY and CDR2 is SMNVEV (reference sequence). With V trimmed by 5 bases and J by 4 bases, 6 bases remained unmatched. CDR3: CASSLSGSVYEQYF. CDR3 coding DNA: TGTGCCAGCAGTCTTAGCGGGAGCGTTTACGAGCAGTACTTC.

The rearrangement joins TRBV5-1 to TRBJ2-7; 9 positions match TRBD1. The CDR3 totals 15 residues. V lost 4 bases, J lost 7 bases, and 12 bases stayed unmatched. The germline V gene has CDR1 SGHRS and CDR2 YFSETQ. In DNA form, the CDR3 reads TGCGCCAGCAGCGAACCGGGACAGGGTTCTTTAGAGCAGTACTTC. Protein: CASSEPGQGSLEQYF.

V is TRBV15 and J is TRBJ2-7, with D perhaps matching TRBD2 (5 bases). Germline CDR1 is LNHNV and CDR2 is YYDKDF (reference sequence). There are 14 residues in the CDR3. With 0 bases removed from V and 2 bases from J, the gap between germline ends came to 8 bases. The CDR3 region is CATSRDLRAYEQYF. The CDR3 DNA reads TGTGCCACCAGCAGAGATCTGCGGGCCTACGAGCAGTACTTC.

The gene calls are TRBV25-1 and TRBJ2-6; D is uncertain. CDR3 length equals 15 residues. Germline values: CDR1 MGHDK, CDR2 SYGVNS. V shed 2 bases and J shed 3 bases, with 8 bases lying between them. CDR3 sequence reads: CASSEAGRGANVLTF. CDR3 bases: TGTGCCAGCAGTGAAGCAGGTCGTGGGGCCAACGTCCTGACTTTC.

V gene TRBV2 combines with J gene TRBJ2-3, with 8 positions matching TRBD2. This CDR3 is built from 15 residues. Germline V gene sequence: CDR1 SNHLY, CDR2 FYNNEI. With V trimmed by 2 bases and J by 2 bases, 3 bases remained unmatched. The CDR3 DNA is TGTGCCAGCAGTGAAAGGCGGGGGGCCACAGATACGCAGTATTTT. Protein sequence: CASSERRGATDTQYF.

The rearrangement joins TRBV7-2 to TRBJ2-3; 10 bases map to TRBD2. This CDR3 contains 16 residues. Germline loops: CDR1 SGHTA, CDR2 FQGNSA. Trimming took 4 bases from V and 3 from J; bases not matched to a gene: 7. The CDR3 is CASSWRTSGATDTQYF. DNA for the CDR3: TGTGCCAGCAGCTGGAGGACTAGCGGCGCTACAGATACGCAGTATTTT.

This clone was counted once. J is TRBJ2-7 and V is TRBV2; TRBD1 matches 7 bases. CDR3 length: 14 amino acids. The germline CDR1 and CDR2 sequences are SNHLY and FYNNEI. With V trimmed by 7 bases and J by 6 bases, 12 bases remained unmatched. CDR3 in DNA: TGTGCCAGCAAATGGGACAGCCTCTCGGGCGAGCAGTACTTC. As protein: CASKWDSLSGEQYF.

This rearrangement joins TRBV19 to TRBJ2-5, with a possible D match to TRBD1 (6 bases). Germline loops: CDR1 LNHDA, CDR2 SQIVND (reference sequence). This CDR3 spans 12 amino acids. The V end was cut by 10 bases, the J end by 1 base, with 10 bases between. Here the CDR3 DNA reads TGTGCCACCCAAGGGGGCCAAGAGACCCAGTACTTC. It specifies CATQGGQETQYF. Filled out from reference TRBV19 and TRBJ2-5, the complete variable domain reads DGGITQSPKYLFRKEGQNVTLSCEQNLNHDAMYWYRQDPGQGLRLIYYSQIVNDFQKGDIAEGYSVSREKKESFPLTVTSAQKNPTAFYLCATQGGQETQYFGPGTRLLVL.

The rearrangement uses TRBV19 and TRBJ1-5, with 8 nucleotides matching TRBD1. J gave up 3 bases and V 6 bases, and 7 bases lay outside the gene matches. CDR3 length: 15 residues. CDR1 and CDR2 from the germline V gene are LNHDA and SQIVND (reference sequence). The CDR3: CASRVTGVTNQPQHF. The CDR3 DNA reads as TGTGCCAGTAGAGTGACAGGGGTAACCAATCAGCCCCAGCATTTT.

The chain has TRBV6-6 and TRBJ1-5; D possibly corresponds to TRBD1 (5 bases). The CDR3 is made up of 15 amino acids. Germline V gene data show CDR1 as MNHNY and CDR2 as SVGAGI (reference sequence). Trimming cost V 0 bases and J 1 base, with 7 bases left between them. The CDR3 sequence: CASSYSNRSNQPQHF. DNA of the CDR3: TGTGCCAGCAGTTACTCGAACAGGAGCAATCAGCCCCAGCATTTT.

This sequence joins TRBV7-8 and TRBJ2-7; D possibly corresponds to TRBD2 (6 bases). Germline CDR1 and CDR2: SGHVS and FQNEAQ. The CDR3 is 15 residues long. V gave up 0 bases and J gave up 3 bases, with 12 bases separating them. The CDR3 DNA is TGTGCCAGCAGCTTAGCGTCATCTAGCGTCTACGAGCAGTACTTC. Its protein is CASSLASSSVYEQYF.

Here the CDR3 reads CASSPSRAPQPQHF. The CDR3 nucleotides read TGTGCCAGCAGCCCTTCCAGGGCCCCTCAGCCCCAGCATTTT. The V and J genes are TRBV7-8 and TRBJ1-5; maybe TRBD1 (5 bases). Germline assignment: CDR1 SGHVS and CDR2 FQNEAQ. This CDR3 region has 14 residues. V lost 5 bases to trimming and J lost 6 bases, with 14 bases between them.

V is TRBV19 and J is TRBJ2-1; 9 bases align to TRBD1. The V and J ends lost 6 bases and 4 bases, in that order; junction bases with no gene match: 7. This CDR3 contains 15 residues. Germline V CDR1 and CDR2: LNHDA, SQIVND (reference sequence). CDR3 bases: TGTGCCAGTAGATCTTTAGGGACAGGGTACAATGAGCAGTTCTTC. Translation gives CASRSLGTGYNEQFF.

The chain recombines TRBV7-2 with TRBJ1-1, with D uncertain. Trimming stripped 0 bases from V and 2 bases from J, with 10 bases between. Germline lookup yields CDR1 SGHTA and CDR2 FQGNSA. The CDR3 consists of 15 residues. This chain's CDR3 is CASSLATVRNTEAFF. CDR3 nucleotides: TGTGCCAGCAGCTTAGCCACAGTGCGTAACACTGAAGCTTTCTTT.

This clone occurred once. The chain joins TRBV19 to TRBJ2-7; 7 bases align to TRBD1. V shed 3 bases, J shed 1 base, and the junction held 6 bases outside the gene matches. CDR1 and CDR2 from the germline V gene are LNHDA and SQIVND (reference sequence). The CDR3 length is 15 residues. The DNA of the CDR3 is TGTGCCAGTAGTATCACAGGGGTTGAATCCTACGAGCAGTACTTC. Protein: CASSITGVESYEQYF.

This chain connects TRBV2 to TRBJ1-4; D might be TRBD1 (6 bases). Trimming took off 4 bases at V and 4 bases at J, with 10 bases between the two ends. Germline CDR1 is SNHLY and CDR2 is FYNNEI. This CDR3 is built from 14 residues. The CDR3 loop reads CASSVQGYNEKLFF. The CDR3 bases are TGTGCCAGCAGTGTTCAGGGGTATAATGAAAAACTGTTTTTT.

The chain couples TRBV7-2 to TRBJ2-7; no reliable D call. This CDR3 is built from 14 residues. The V end lost 4 bases, the J end lost 3 bases, and 13 bases lay between the germline ends. The germline gives CDR1 SGHTA, CDR2 FQGNSA. The chain's CDR3 is CASSSSPGFYEQYF. The DNA for the CDR3 is TGTGCCAGCAGCTCATCCCCCGGGTTCTACGAGCAGTACTTC.

The chain recombines TRBV12-3 or TRBV12-4 with TRBJ2-1; no definite D call. There are 12 residues in the CDR3. V lost 5 bases, J lost 5 bases, and 7 bases lay in between. The CDR3, as DNA: TGTGCCAGCAGTACTGACAACAATGAGCAGTTCTTC. Translated: CASSTDNNEQFF.

The chain is built from TRBV5-1 and TRBJ2-5; D perhaps matches TRBD2 (5 bases). CDR3 length: 12 residues. Trimming took off 4 bases at V and 4 bases at J, with 8 bases between the two ends. Germline CDR1 and CDR2: SGHRS and YFSETQ. DNA for the CDR3: TGCGCCAGCAGCGGCGGACTAGAGACCCAGTACTTC. Translation: CASSGGLETQYF.

A word on this clone: Additional DNA sequences in this sample encode the identical CDR3. This chain joins TRBV18 and TRBJ1-1, with D hard to call. There are 12 residues in the CDR3. CDR1 is KGHSH and CDR2 is LQKENI in the germline V gene. V was trimmed by 6 bases and J by 2 bases, leaving 7 bases between them. This chain's CDR3 is CASSPSNTEAFF. For the CDR3, the DNA is TGTGCCAGCTCTCCCTCCAACACTGAAGCTTTCTTT.

The chain links TRBV19 to TRBJ1-6, with 8 bases lining up with TRBD1. V trimming: 6 bases; J trimming: 6 bases; junction bases outside the gene matches: 10. This CDR3 has 16 amino acids. CDR1 and CDR2 (germline): LNHDA, SQIVND (reference sequence). The CDR3 DNA is TGTGCCAGTAGAACCTTCCGACAGGGGACTAATTCACCCCTCCACTTT. Translating it yields CASRTFRQGTNSPLHF.

The chain recombines TRBV7-2 with TRBJ2-5; D is perhaps TRBD1 (5 bases). The CDR3 sequence is 17 residues long. Trimming shortened V by 5 bases and J by 7 bases, and 26 bases separated the two germline ends. Germline CDR1 and CDR2: SGHTA and FQGNSA. The CDR3 bases are TGTGCCAGCAGCCCCCCCGGTGGGGCGGCCGGCTCGGGGACCCAGTACTTC. This gives the protein CASSPPGGAAGSGTQYF.

The chain is built from TRBV4-3 and TRBJ2-3; 9 bases map to TRBD1. V gave up 2 bases and J gave up 1 base; unmatched junction bases: 4. The CDR3 consists of 16 residues. Germline V gene lookup returns CDR1 LGHNA and CDR2 YSLEER. CDR3 bases: TGCGCCAGCAGCCAAACAACAGGGGGCGGCACAGATACGCAGTATTTT. Translation: CASSQTTGGGTDTQYF.